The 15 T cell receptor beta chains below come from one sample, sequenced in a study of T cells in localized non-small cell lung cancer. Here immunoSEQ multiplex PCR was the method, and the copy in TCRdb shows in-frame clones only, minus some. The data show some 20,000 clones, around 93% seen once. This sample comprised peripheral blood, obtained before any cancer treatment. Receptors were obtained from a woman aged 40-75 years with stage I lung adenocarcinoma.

This chain's CDR3 is CASSQAGHDYGYTF. CDR3 DNA sequence: TGCGCCAGCAGCCAAGCAGGACACGACTATGGCTACACCTTC. The V call is TRBV4-3, the J call TRBJ1-2, with D possibly being TRBD1 (5 bases). V gave up 1 base and J gave up 3 bases, with 9 bases separating them. Germline CDR1 LGHNA, CDR2 YSLEER. This CDR3 spans 14 amino acids.

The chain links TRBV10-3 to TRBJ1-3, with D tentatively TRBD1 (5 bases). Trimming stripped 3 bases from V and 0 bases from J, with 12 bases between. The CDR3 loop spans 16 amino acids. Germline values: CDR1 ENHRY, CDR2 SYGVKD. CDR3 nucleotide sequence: TGTGCCATCAGTGAATCCCGGGACTTCTCTGGAAACACCATATATTTT. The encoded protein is CAISESRDFSGNTIYF.

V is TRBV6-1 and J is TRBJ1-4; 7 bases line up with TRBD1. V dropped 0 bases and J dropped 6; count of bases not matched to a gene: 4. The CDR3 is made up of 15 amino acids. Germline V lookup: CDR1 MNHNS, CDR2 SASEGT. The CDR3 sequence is CASSEATGQHEKLFF. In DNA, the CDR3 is TGTGCCAGCAGTGAAGCCACGGGACAGCATGAAAAACTGTTTTTT.

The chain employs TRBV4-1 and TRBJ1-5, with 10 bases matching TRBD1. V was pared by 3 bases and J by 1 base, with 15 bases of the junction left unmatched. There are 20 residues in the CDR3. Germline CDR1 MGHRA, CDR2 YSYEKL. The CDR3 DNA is TGCGCCAGCAGCCATCGAACCAAGACAGGGGGCGTTTGGAGCAATCAGCCCCAGCATTTT. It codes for CASSHRTKTGGVWSNQPQHF.

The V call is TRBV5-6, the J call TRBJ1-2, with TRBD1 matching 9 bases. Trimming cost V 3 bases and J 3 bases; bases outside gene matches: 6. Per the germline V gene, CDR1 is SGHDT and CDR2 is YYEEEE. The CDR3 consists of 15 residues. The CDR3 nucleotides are TGTGCCAGCAGCTCCCGGGACAGGGTTTACTATGGCTACACCTTC. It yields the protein CASSSRDRVYYGYTF.

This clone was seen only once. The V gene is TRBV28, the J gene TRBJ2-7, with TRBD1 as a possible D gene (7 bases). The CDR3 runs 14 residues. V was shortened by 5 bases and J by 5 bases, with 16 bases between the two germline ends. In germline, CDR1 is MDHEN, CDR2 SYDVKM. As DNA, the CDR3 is TGTGCCAGCAGTCCAGGAGGGGGCGACGACGAGCAGTACTTC. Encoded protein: CASSPGGGDDEQYF.

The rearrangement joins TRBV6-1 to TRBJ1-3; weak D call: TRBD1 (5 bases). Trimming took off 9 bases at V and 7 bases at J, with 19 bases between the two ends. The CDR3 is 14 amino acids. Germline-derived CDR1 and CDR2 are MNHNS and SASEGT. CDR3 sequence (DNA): TGTGCCAGTATGTACGGGACCTCAGGGAACACCATATATTTT. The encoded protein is CASMYGTSGNTIYF.

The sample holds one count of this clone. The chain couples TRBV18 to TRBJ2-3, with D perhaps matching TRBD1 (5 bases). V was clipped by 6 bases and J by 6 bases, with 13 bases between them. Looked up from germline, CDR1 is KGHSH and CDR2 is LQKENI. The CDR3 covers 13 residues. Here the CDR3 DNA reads TGTGCCAGCTCTCCGGGCCCAGGGGATACGCAGTATTTT. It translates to CASSPGPGDTQYF.

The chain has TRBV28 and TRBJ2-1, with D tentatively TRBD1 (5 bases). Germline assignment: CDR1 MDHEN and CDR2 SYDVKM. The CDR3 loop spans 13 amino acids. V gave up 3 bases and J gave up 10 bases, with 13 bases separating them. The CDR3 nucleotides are TGTGCCAGCAGTTTGAGTCAGGGTGGGGAGCAGTTCTTC. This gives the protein CASSLSQGGEQFF. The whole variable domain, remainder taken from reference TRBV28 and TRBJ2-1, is DVKVTQSSRYLVKRTGEKVFLECVQDMDHENMFWYRQDPGLGLRLIYFSYDVKMKEKGDIPEGYSVSREKKERFSLILESASTNQTSMYLCASSLSQGGEQFFGPGTRLTVL.

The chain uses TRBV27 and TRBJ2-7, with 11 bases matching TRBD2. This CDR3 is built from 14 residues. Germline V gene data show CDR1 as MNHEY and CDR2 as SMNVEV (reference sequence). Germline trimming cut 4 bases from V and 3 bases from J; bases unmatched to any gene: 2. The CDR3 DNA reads TGTGCCAGCAGTTCGACTAGCGGGGACTACGAGCAGTACTTC. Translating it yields CASSSTSGDYEQYF.

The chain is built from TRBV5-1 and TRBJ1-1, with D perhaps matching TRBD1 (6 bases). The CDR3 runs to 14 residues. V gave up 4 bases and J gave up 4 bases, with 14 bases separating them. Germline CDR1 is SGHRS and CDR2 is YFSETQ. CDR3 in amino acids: CASSRQVVGTEAFF. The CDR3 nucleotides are TGCGCCAGCAGCCGACAGGTGGTGGGCACTGAAGCTTTCTTT. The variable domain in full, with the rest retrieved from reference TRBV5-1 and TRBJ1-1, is KAGVTQTPRYLIKTRGQQVTLSCSPISGHRSVSWYQQTPGQGLQFLFEYFSETQRNKGNFPGRFSGRQFSNSRSEMNVSTLELGDSALYLCASSRQVVGTEAFFGQGTRLTVV.

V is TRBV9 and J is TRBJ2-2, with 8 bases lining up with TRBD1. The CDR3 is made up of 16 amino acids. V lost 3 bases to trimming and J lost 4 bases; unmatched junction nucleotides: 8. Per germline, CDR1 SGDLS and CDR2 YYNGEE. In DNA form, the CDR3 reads TGTGCCAGCAGCGCCTGGACAGGGTCGACCACCGGGGAGCTGTTTTTT. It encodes CASSAWTGSTTGELFF.

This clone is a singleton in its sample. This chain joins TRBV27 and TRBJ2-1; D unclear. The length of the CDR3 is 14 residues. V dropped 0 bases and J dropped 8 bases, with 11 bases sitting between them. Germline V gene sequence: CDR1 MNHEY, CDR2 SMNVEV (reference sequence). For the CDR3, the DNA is TGTGCCAGCAGTTTATCCCCGATGACGGATGAGCAGTTCTTC. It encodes CASSLSPMTDEQFF.

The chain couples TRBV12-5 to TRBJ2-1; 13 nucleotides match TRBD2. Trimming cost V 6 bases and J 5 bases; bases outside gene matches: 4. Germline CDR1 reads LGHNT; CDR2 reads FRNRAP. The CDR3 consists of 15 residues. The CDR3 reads CASGPTSGRNNEQFF. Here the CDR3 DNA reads TGTGCTAGTGGGCCGACTAGCGGGAGGAACAATGAGCAGTTCTTC.

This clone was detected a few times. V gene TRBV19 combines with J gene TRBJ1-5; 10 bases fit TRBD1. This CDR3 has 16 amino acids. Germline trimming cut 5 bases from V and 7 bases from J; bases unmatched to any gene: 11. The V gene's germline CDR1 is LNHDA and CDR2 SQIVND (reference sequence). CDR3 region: CASSGSGQGVRQPQHF. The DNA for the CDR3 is TGTGCCAGTAGTGGGTCCGGACAGGGGGTCCGCCAGCCCCAGCATTTT.